This TCR beta chain was profiled in a study of T cells in Graves' hyperthyroidism and ophthalmopathy. This clonotype was counted at least ten times. What it binds is unknown. Any patient presenting with uncontrolled infection, other autoimmune disease, pregnancy or lactation was left out. Amplified TCR beta CDR3 regions derived from RNA transcripts. During a first-round RT-PCR of the TCR CDR3, the HTBI primer set was used. A single record per CDR3 protein comes from TCRdb applying MiXCR to the multiplex PCR reads. This table holds about 400,000 distinct CDR3 sequences, approximately 14% found once. The study's findings and limits: Ophthalmopathy cases were set apart from stable hyperthyroidism by a 13 V-J model.

Germline V lookup: CDR1 SGHAT, CDR2 FQNNGV. The CDR3 length is 19 residues. Trimming cost V 3 bases and J 9 bases; bases outside gene matches: 21. The sequence came from a woman between 55 and 75 years old with Graves' ophthalmopathy. Sequenced input: blood. The V call is TRBV11-2, the J call TRBJ2-1; 9 nucleotides match TRBD2. The CDR3 sequence: CASSFPRVGGSGSAAEQFF. The CDR3 DNA sequence: TGTGCCAGCAGCTTCCCCCGGGTGGGGGGTAGCGGGAGTGCCGCTGAGCAGTTCTTC. Combining the CDR3 with reference TRBV11-2 and TRBJ2-1 gives the whole variable domain EAGVAQSPRYKIIEKRQSVAFWCNPISGHATLYWYQQILGQGPKLLIQFQNNGVVDDSQLPKDRFSAERLKGVDSTLKIQPAKLEDSAVYLCASSFPRVGGSGSAAEQFFGPGTRLTVL.